Listed below are T cell receptor beta chains from one sample, sequenced in a study of T cells in localized non-small cell lung cancer. Profiled with immunoSEQ multiplex PCR; TCRdb holds only in-frame clones, not every one. This table holds some 38,000 clones, more than 90% found once. The sequencing here drew on peripheral blood, taken before any cancer treatment. The receptors come from an older female donor with stage I lung adenocarcinoma. CDR3s include the opening cysteine and the closing phenylalanine or tryptophan.

v_call cdr3_length cdr3_aa
TRBV11-2 18 CASSLDPPNSAVGNEQFF
TRBV5-1 18 CASSFQPILLLVGTEAFF
TRBV4-2 20 CASSQDLPSGRRSLNSPLHF
TRBV5-1 13 CASSLDQGTEAFF
TRBV6-5 15 CASSRGLRGNQPQHF
TRBV7-9 14 CASSLEGRTDYYTF
TRBV5-1 18 CASSLGATGPYSGNTIYF
TRBV14 13 CASSQGGGNEQYF
TRBV19 12 CASSRTYNEQFF
TRBV14 16 CASSQDRVAGNSPLHF
TRBV7-9 17 CASSYLPGEGRGEKLFF
TRBV4-1 16 CASSRGEGPMNTEAFF
TRBV28 15 CASSRQGAGNTEAFF
TRBV5-6 16 CASSLVRASGAYTQYF
TRBV5-5 15 CASSLSIRGNQPQHF
TRBV4-2 15 CASSRETGSNYGYTF
TRBV15 15 CATSRDQGMNTEAFF